The 3 T cell receptor beta chains presented below share a single source sample, sequenced in a study of blood T cells in healthy people across ages. Primers used in a second PCR of about 7 to 12 cycles were a sample-barcoded 5' primer and a J-beta primer mix. One entry per CDR3 protein, called by TCRdb with MiXCR from the 5' RACE reads. Of 790,000 or so distinct CDR3 sequences in the sample, more than 50% were seen once. The source material was blood. The receptors come from a man between 35 and 55 years old in good health.

This clonotype was seen a few times. The V gene is TRBV5-1, the J gene TRBJ1-4; 10 nucleotides line up with TRBD1. Per the germline V gene, CDR1 is SGHRS and CDR2 is YFSETQ. The CDR3 is 15 residues long. V lost 5 bases to trimming and J lost 8 bases; unmatched junction nucleotides: 9. CDR3 bases: TGCGCCAGCAGGCCCGGGACAGGGGAGGGAGAAAAACTGTTTTTT. Amino acids: CASRPGTGEGEKLFF.

There are a few counts of this clonotype. J is TRBJ2-7 and V is TRBV5-6, with 10 bases fitting TRBD2. CDR1 is SGHDT, CDR2 YYEEEE, per germline. J lost 3 bases, V lost 4 bases, and 10 bases had no gene match. This CDR3 comprises 16 residues. CDR3 amino acids: CASSRGPSGSFYEQYF. In DNA form, the CDR3 reads TGTGCCAGCAGCCGGGGGCCTAGCGGGAGTTTCTACGAGCAGTACTTC.

In this sample, this clonotype turned up many times. This sequence joins TRBV6-1 and TRBJ2-1; no definite D call. This CDR3 contains 15 residues. Trimming removed 2 bases from V and 6 bases from J, with 14 bases in between. In germline, CDR1 is MNHNS, CDR2 SASEGT. The CDR3, as DNA: TGTGCCAGCAGTGAAAGATACTCGCTGCGCAATGAGCAGTTCTTC. Its translation: CASSERYSLRNEQFF.